The 17 T cell receptor beta chains below were found in one sample sequenced in a study of blood T cell repertoires in COVID-19. Clones were sequenced by immunoSEQ multiplex PCR, and TCRdb holds only the in-frame ones, with some missing. The sample has under 150,000 clones, 88% seen once. The sample comprised peripheral blood. All receptors come from a human donor in a cohort sampled during active COVID-19.

The genes are TRBV7-6 and TRBJ1-4; D remains unclear. Germline V CDR1 and CDR2: SGHVS, FNYEAQ. V was pared by 1 base and J by 3 bases, with 9 bases between. The CDR3 spans 15 residues. The CDR3 spells CASSLVPRSNEKLFF. CDR3 nucleotide sequence: TGTGCCAGCAGCTTAGTCCCCAGATCTAATGAAAAACTGTTTTTT. The variable domain in full, with the rest retrieved from reference TRBV7-6 and TRBJ1-4, is GAGVSQSPRYKVTKRGQDVALRCDPISGHVSLYWYRQALGQGPEFLTYFNYEAQQDKSGLPNDRFSAERPEGSISTLTIQRTEQRDSAMYRCASSLVPRSNEKLFFGSGTQLSVL.

DNA of the CDR3: TGTGCCAGCAGCCAGCCCGGCCTAGCGGGGGCCTCATCCTACGAGCAGTACTTC. Amino acids: CASSQPGLAGASSYEQYF. This chain uses TRBV3-1 (or the pseudogene TRBV3-2) with TRBJ2-7; TRBD2 matches at 10 bases. Trimming took 3 bases from V and 1 from J; bases not matched to a gene: 12. The CDR3 consists of 18 residues. Germline V lookup: CDR1 LGHDT, CDR2 YNNKEL (reference sequence).

The chain couples TRBV5-4 to TRBJ2-5; D ambiguous. Germline V gene data show CDR1 as SGHNT and CDR2 as YYREEE (reference sequence). Trimming shortened V by 4 bases and J by 0 bases, and 16 bases separated the two germline ends. The CDR3 is 16 residues long. The CDR3 region is CASSLVGGQDQETQYF. Written as DNA, the CDR3 is TGTGCCAGCAGCCTCGTCGGTGGGCAGGACCAAGAGACCCAGTACTTC.

The sample holds a few counts of this clone. The V call is TRBV4-2, the J call TRBJ1-6, with no clear D. Germline V gene data show CDR1 as LGHNA and CDR2 as YNFKEQ. Trimming took 0 bases from V and 14 from J, leaving 14 bases between them. CDR3 length: 14 amino acids. CDR3 amino acids: CASSQDPQEGTLHF. In DNA, the CDR3 is TGTGCCAGCAGCCAAGATCCCCAGGAGGGTACCCTCCACTTT.

The genes are TRBV7-9 and TRBJ1-1; D is unresolved. Trimming took 4 bases from V and 6 from J, leaving 9 bases between them. CDR3 length equals 12 residues. The germline V gene has CDR1 SEHNR and CDR2 FQNEAQ (reference sequence). The CDR3 protein is CASSSLVAEAFF. DNA of the CDR3: TGTGCCAGCAGCTCCCTCGTCGCTGAAGCTTTCTTT.

This chain links TRBV19 with TRBJ1-6, with 8 nucleotides matching TRBD1. Germline V lookup: CDR1 LNHDA, CDR2 SQIVND (reference sequence). This CDR3 spans 14 amino acids. V dropped 5 bases and J dropped 10; count of bases not matched to a gene: 7. The CDR3: CASSPGQVGSPLHF. The CDR3 bases are TGTGCCAGTAGTCCGGGACAGGTGGGATCACCCCTCCACTTT.

A remark on this clone: This sample includes further DNA sequences coding for the same CDR3. This rearrangement joins TRBV12-3 or TRBV12-4 to TRBJ1-2; D gene unclear. With 3 bases removed from V and 1 base from J, the gap between germline ends came to 6 bases. The CDR3 has 13 amino acids. As DNA, the CDR3 is TGTGCCAGCAGTTTGAGCCTTAACTATGGCTACACCTTC. Its translation is CASSLSLNYGYTF.

This clone was seen only a few times. The rearrangement joins TRBV6-5 to TRBJ1-3, with D maybe TRBD1 (5 bases). Between the trimmed V and J ends, which lost 5 bases and 0 bases, there was a span of 8 bases. This CDR3 is 14 amino acids long. Germline V lookup: CDR1 MNHEY, CDR2 SVGAGI. The CDR3 nucleotides read TGTGCCAGCAGTCAGGGAAGCTCTGGAAACACCATATATTTT. This codes for CASSQGSSGNTIYF.

V and J are TRBV27 and TRBJ2-1; 8 positions match TRBD1. The germline gives CDR1 MNHEY, CDR2 SMNVEV (reference sequence). The J segment lost 3 bases and the V segment lost 2 bases, leaving 0 bases of the junction unmatched. The length of the CDR3 is 14 residues. CDR3 region: CASSLDRGYNEQFF. The CDR3 DNA sequence: TGTGCCAGCAGTTTAGACAGGGGCTACAATGAGCAGTTCTTC.

The chain has TRBV5-1 and TRBJ2-1, with 9 bases fitting TRBD2. V gave up 4 bases and J gave up 7 bases; unmatched junction bases: 9. The CDR3 runs 15 residues. Germline assignment: CDR1 SGHRS and CDR2 YFSETQ. This CDR3 reads CASSPSGGPGNEQFF. The CDR3 coding sequence is TGCGCCAGCAGCCCGAGCGGGGGGCCTGGGAATGAGCAGTTCTTC.

This chain uses TRBV28 with TRBJ2-2, with TRBD2 matching over 11 bases. V dropped 8 bases and J dropped 0; count of bases not matched to a gene: 5. Germline lookup yields CDR1 MDHEN and CDR2 SYDVKM. CDR3 length equals 16 residues. The CDR3 loop is CASWVAGGPNTGELFF. In DNA form, the CDR3 reads TGTGCCAGCTGGGTAGCGGGGGGGCCGAACACCGGGGAGCTGTTTTTT.

The rearrangement links TRBV7-3 to TRBJ1-4, with D possibly matching TRBD1 (6 bases). Germline CDR1 is SGHTA and CDR2 is FQGTGA. V was cut by 5 bases and J by 2 bases, with 15 bases left in between. CDR3 size: 16 residues. The CDR3 loop is CASSLAYRATNEKLFF. The CDR3 nucleotides are TGTGCCAGCAGCCTAGCCTACAGGGCCACTAATGAAAAACTGTTTTTT.

CDR3 sequence: CASGLLGGNQPQHF. The CDR3 region has the DNA TGTGCTAGTGGTTTGTTAGGAGGGAATCAGCCCCAGCATTTT. This chain links TRBV12-5 with TRBJ1-5, with D uncertain. V lost 2 bases, J lost 4 bases, and 9 bases lay in between. CDR3 length: 14 residues. CDR1 is LGHNT, CDR2 FRNRAP, per germline.

V gene TRBV5-1 combines with J gene TRBJ2-5, with 10 bases aligning to TRBD2. Germline CDR1 SGHRS, CDR2 YFSETQ. The V segment lost 4 bases and the J segment 4 bases; nucleotides outside the gene matches: 10. This CDR3 spans 16 amino acids. CDR3 sequence: CASSRGTSANRETQYF. The DNA for the CDR3 is TGCGCCAGCAGCCGCGGGACTAGCGCAAATCGAGAGACCCAGTACTTC. The whole variable domain, remainder taken from reference TRBV5-1 and TRBJ2-5, is KAGVTQTPRYLIKTRGQQVTLSCSPISGHRSVSWYQQTPGQGLQFLFEYFSETQRNKGNFPGRFSGRQFSNSRSEMNVSTLELGDSALYLCASSRGTSANRETQYFGPGTRLLVL.

The chain employs TRBV27 and TRBJ2-7; D is possibly TRBD2 (6 bases). The CDR3 is 15 amino acids. Per germline, CDR1 MNHEY and CDR2 SMNVEV (reference sequence). With 5 bases removed from V and 5 bases from J, the gap between germline ends came to 19 bases. CDR3 DNA sequence: TGTGCCAGCAGTCTCCGGGACTCGCTTGTTCACGAGCAGTACTTC. It is translated as CASSLRDSLVHEQYF.

This rearrangement joins TRBV27 to TRBJ2-3; no clear D. CDR1 and CDR2 from the germline V gene are MNHEY and SMNVEV (reference sequence). This CDR3 spans 13 amino acids. With 3 bases removed from V and 2 bases from J, the gap between germline ends came to 6 bases. The CDR3 nucleotides read TGTGCCAGCAGTTTTACAGTCACAGATACGCAGTATTTT. This encodes CASSFTVTDTQYF.

CDR3 coding DNA: TGTGCCAGCAGCTTACTTGGACAGGGGGCATTTGAGACCCAGTACTTC. Protein sequence: CASSLLGQGAFETQYF. The V and J genes are TRBV7-6 and TRBJ2-5, with 11 bases matching TRBD1. V lost 2 bases and J lost 5; bases outside the gene matches: 7. CDR1 is SGHVS, CDR2 FNYEAQ, per germline. The CDR3 runs 16 residues.